This T cell receptor (beta chain) comes out of a study of blood T cell repertoires in COVID-19. Sequencing used immunoSEQ multiplex PCR; TCRdb keeps in-frame clones, though not all of them. The sample has 250,000 to 350,000 clones; roughly 90% are singletons. This clone was observed a single time. This sequence originates from a woman in her thirties who had recovered from COVID-19. The sequencing sample was made of PBMCs or T cells enriched from blood (not recorded which).

The CDR3 DNA reads TGTGCCATCAGTGGGACTAGCGGGGGAACAGATACGCAGTATTTT. Translating it yields CAISGTSGGTDTQYF. The gene calls are TRBV10-3 and TRBJ2-3; 13 nucleotides line up with TRBD2. Unmatched junction bases numbered 1, after V lost 4 bases and J lost 3 bases. Germline assignment: CDR1 ENHRY and CDR2 SYGVKD. The CDR3 contains 15 residues.